The rows below give T cell receptor beta chains drawn from one sample of a study of long-term antiretroviral therapy in people with HIV. Measured with immunoSEQ multiplex PCR; TCRdb has only the in-frame clones, and not every one. The sample consists of some 31,000 clones, roughly 96% of them appearing once. The material sequenced was unsorted PBMCs, taken 5.3 years after starting antiretroviral therapy. Receptors originate from a man aged 30 to 45 with HIV. The CDR3 runs from the conserved cysteine through the conserved F or W. Each record gives: CDR3 DNA, CDR3 protein, J gene, V gene, clone size, D gene. D genes are given only for firm matches. The size of a clone is reported for some rows only, either as once, few or many, or as a class for expanded clones.

CDR3nt: TGTGCCAGTAGTGTAACCTACAGGGGAGGCACAGATACGCAGTATTTT
CDR3aa: CASSVTYRGGTDTQYF
j_gene: TRBJ2-3
v_gene: TRBV19
abundance: NA
d_gene: TRBD1

CDR3nt: TGCGCCAGCAGCCTCGGGACGCCGGAGACCCAGTACTTC
CDR3aa: CASSLGTPETQYF
j_gene: TRBJ2-5
v_gene: TRBV4-1
abundance: NA
d_gene: NA

CDR3nt: TGCAGCGTTGGGGGGCCAGGAGATACGCAGTATTTT
CDR3aa: CSVGGPGDTQYF
j_gene: TRBJ2-3
v_gene: TRBV29-1
abundance: NA
d_gene: NA

CDR3nt: TGTGCCAGCAGCAACCGGGACAAACCTTACGAGCAGTACTTC
CDR3aa: CASSNRDKPYEQYF
j_gene: TRBJ2-7
v_gene: TRBV21-1
abundance: NA
d_gene: NA

CDR3nt: TGTGCCAGCAGTGAAGTGCGGGTGAGGGCCACTGAAGCTTTCTTT
CDR3aa: CASSEVRVRATEAFF
j_gene: TRBJ1-1
v_gene: TRBV2
abundance: NA
d_gene: NA

CDR3nt: TGCGCCAGCAGCCAAGTCACTAGCGGGAGCGATGAGCAGTTCTTC
CDR3aa: CASSQVTSGSDEQFF
j_gene: TRBJ2-1
v_gene: TRBV4-1
abundance: NA
d_gene: TRBD2

CDR3nt: TGTGCCAGTAGCAATACCGGACAGAAAAACATTCAGTACTTC
CDR3aa: CASSNTGQKNIQYF
j_gene: TRBJ2-4
v_gene: TRBV19
abundance: NA
d_gene: NA

CDR3nt: TGTGCCAGCAGCTTAACCCAGGGTCGCCAAGAGACCCAGTACTTC
CDR3aa: CASSLTQGRQETQYF
j_gene: TRBJ2-5
v_gene: TRBV5-4
abundance: NA
d_gene: NA

CDR3nt: TGTGCCAGCAGCTTGGGGTATACTGAAGCTTTCTTT
CDR3aa: CASSLGYTEAFF
j_gene: TRBJ1-1
v_gene: TRBV7-9
abundance: few
d_gene: NA

CDR3nt: TGTGCCAGCAGCATCCGCGGGAATAGAGAGCAGTTCTTC
CDR3aa: CASSIRGNREQFF
j_gene: TRBJ2-1
v_gene: TRBV7-6
abundance: NA
d_gene: NA

CDR3nt: TGCGCCAGCAGCTCCCAAGAGACCCAGTACTTC
CDR3aa: CASSSQETQYF
j_gene: TRBJ2-5
v_gene: TRBV5-1
abundance: NA
d_gene: NA

CDR3nt: TGTGCCAGCAGCTTACTGGGAGGGGAGGGAGGCCCCTACAATGAGCAGTTCTTC
CDR3aa: CASSLLGGEGGPYNEQFF
j_gene: TRBJ2-1
v_gene: TRBV7-3
abundance: NA
d_gene: TRBD2

CDR3nt: TGTGCCAGCAGTGAAAGGGGAGGGGCTGACACTGAAGCTTTCTTT
CDR3aa: CASSERGGADTEAFF
j_gene: TRBJ1-1
v_gene: TRBV2
abundance: NA
d_gene: NA

CDR3nt: TGTGCCAGCGAATTTACCCAGGGACAGACAAACACCGGGGAGCTGTTTTTT
CDR3aa: CASEFTQGQTNTGELFF
j_gene: TRBJ2-2
v_gene: TRBV7-8
abundance: NA
d_gene: TRBD1

CDR3nt: TGTGCCAGCAGCTTGGACAATGAGCAGTTCTTC
CDR3aa: CASSLDNEQFF
j_gene: TRBJ2-1
v_gene: TRBV5-4
abundance: NA
d_gene: NA

CDR3nt: TGTGCCAGCACTAAAGAAAACACTGAAGCTTTCTTT
CDR3aa: CASTKENTEAFF
j_gene: TRBJ1-1
v_gene: TRBV2
abundance: once
d_gene: NA

CDR3nt: TGTGCCAGCAGCTTGGGGAGGGGAGGTACCTACGAGCAGTACTTC
CDR3aa: CASSLGRGGTYEQYF
j_gene: TRBJ2-7
v_gene: TRBV5-4
abundance: NA
d_gene: NA

CDR3nt: TGTGCCAGCAGTGGCTCGGTTGCGGGGGGAGGGGATACGCAGTATTTT
CDR3aa: CASSGSVAGGGDTQYF
j_gene: TRBJ2-3
v_gene: TRBV6-1
abundance: NA
d_gene: TRBD2

CDR3nt: TGCGCCAGCAGCCGGATCACTAGCGGGGCCTACGAGCAGTACTTC
CDR3aa: CASSRITSGAYEQYF
j_gene: TRBJ2-7
v_gene: TRBV4-1
abundance: NA
d_gene: TRBD2

CDR3nt: TGTGCCAGCACCTTAACCGGGACTAGCGGGTACAATGAGCAGTTCTTC
CDR3aa: CASTLTGTSGYNEQFF
j_gene: TRBJ2-1
v_gene: TRBV7-3
abundance: once
d_gene: TRBD2

CDR3nt: TGCGCCAGTAGGCCGGGTCAGGGCCCCTACAATGAGCAGTTCTTC
CDR3aa: CASRPGQGPYNEQFF
j_gene: TRBJ2-1
v_gene: TRBV4-3
abundance: NA
d_gene: NA

CDR3nt: TGTGCCATCAGTGGGGGTCCCCGGGACAGACTAAAAGAGACCCAGTACTTC
CDR3aa: CAISGGPRDRLKETQYF
j_gene: TRBJ2-5
v_gene: TRBV10-3
abundance: once
d_gene: TRBD1

CDR3nt: TGTGCCAGCAGGGGAGCGGCCTCCTACAATGAGCAGTTCTTC
CDR3aa: CASRGAASYNEQFF
j_gene: TRBJ2-1
v_gene: TRBV6-5
abundance: NA
d_gene: NA

CDR3nt: TGTGCCAGCAGCTTAGTAATGCCCGGGGAGCTGTTTTTT
CDR3aa: CASSLVMPGELFF
j_gene: TRBJ2-2
v_gene: TRBV7-9
abundance: NA
d_gene: NA

CDR3nt: TGTGCCAGCAGTGGCTCCGGGCCCCACTATGGCTACACCTTC
CDR3aa: CASSGSGPHYGYTF
j_gene: TRBJ1-2
v_gene: TRBV27
abundance: NA
d_gene: NA

CDR3nt: TGTGCCAGCAGCCAAGATAATACTTTAGAGCAGTACTTC
CDR3aa: CASSQDNTLEQYF
j_gene: TRBJ2-7
v_gene: TRBV4-2
abundance: NA
d_gene: NA

CDR3nt: TGTGCCAGCAGCGCTCCTGGGGGAGGCTACGAGCAGTACTTC
CDR3aa: CASSAPGGGYEQYF
j_gene: TRBJ2-7
v_gene: TRBV5-4
abundance: NA
d_gene: NA

CDR3nt: TGTGCCAGCAGCGTAGCCCGGGTAGGCCATCCTCACTTCTTC
CDR3aa: CASSVARVGHPHFF
j_gene: TRBJ2-1
v_gene: TRBV9
abundance: NA
d_gene: NA

CDR3nt: TGTGCCAGCAGCTTAGGGGGGGCAGGGGGTCTTTACGAGCAGTACTTC
CDR3aa: CASSLGGAGGLYEQYF
j_gene: TRBJ2-7
v_gene: TRBV7-9
abundance: NA
d_gene: NA

CDR3nt: TGTGCCAGCCAAGAAGGGGGGTCCGGGGAGCTGTTTTTT
CDR3aa: CASQEGGSGELFF
j_gene: TRBJ2-2
v_gene: TRBV2
abundance: once
d_gene: NA

CDR3nt: TGTGCCAGCACCCAGGGGGGGGGCGAGGTGAACACTGAAGCTTTCTTT
CDR3aa: CASTQGGGEVNTEAFF
j_gene: TRBJ1-1
v_gene: TRBV7-6
abundance: once
d_gene: TRBD1

CDR3nt: TGTGCCAGCAGCCAAGATGTCGTTGCGGGGGGGCGAAAGACCCAGTACTTC
CDR3aa: CASSQDVVAGGRKTQYF
j_gene: TRBJ2-5
v_gene: TRBV4-2
abundance: NA
d_gene: TRBD2

CDR3nt: TGCGCCAGCAGTGGGGACGGCAATCAGCCCCAGCATTTT
CDR3aa: CASSGDGNQPQHF
j_gene: TRBJ1-5
v_gene: TRBV10-2
abundance: NA
d_gene: NA

CDR3nt: TGTGCCAGTAGTACGGTGTTCTCAGGGCTCTCTGGGGCCAACGTCCTGACTTTC
CDR3aa: CASSTVFSGLSGANVLTF
j_gene: TRBJ2-6
v_gene: TRBV19
abundance: NA
d_gene: NA

CDR3nt: TGTGCCAGCAGCCCCGCTAGCGGGGCGGGGACCGGGGAGCTGTTTTTT
CDR3aa: CASSPASGAGTGELFF
j_gene: TRBJ2-2
v_gene: TRBV2
abundance: NA
d_gene: TRBD2

CDR3nt: TGTGCCTGGACCCTTCGGGGTAGCTCCTACGAGCAGTACTTC
CDR3aa: CAWTLRGSSYEQYF
j_gene: TRBJ2-7
v_gene: TRBV30
abundance: NA
d_gene: NA

CDR3nt: TGTGCCAGCAGCGTAGGCGGGAGGGAGAGCAATGAGCAGTTCTTC
CDR3aa: CASSVGGRESNEQFF
j_gene: TRBJ2-1
v_gene: TRBV9
abundance: NA
d_gene: TRBD2

CDR3nt: TGTGCCAGCAGCTGGGGGACAGGGCTCTTCGGGGAGACCCAGTACTTC
CDR3aa: CASSWGTGLFGETQYF
j_gene: TRBJ2-5
v_gene: TRBV5-4
abundance: NA
d_gene: TRBD1

CDR3nt: TGTGCCAGCAGTCCGAGGGACATTAGGGGCGAGCAGTACTTC
CDR3aa: CASSPRDIRGEQYF
j_gene: TRBJ2-7
v_gene: TRBV6-5
abundance: NA
d_gene: NA

CDR3nt: TGTGCCAGCAGTGTTTTTGAGCCGAATGCCTACGAGCAGTACTTC
CDR3aa: CASSVFEPNAYEQYF
j_gene: TRBJ2-7
v_gene: TRBV2
abundance: NA
d_gene: NA

CDR3nt: TGTGCCAGCAGCTTAAGACAGTACACTGAAGCTTTCTTT
CDR3aa: CASSLRQYTEAFF
j_gene: TRBJ1-1
v_gene: TRBV7-8
abundance: NA
d_gene: NA

CDR3nt: TGTGCCAGCAGCTTCTCCGGCACCGGGGAGCTGTTTTTT
CDR3aa: CASSFSGTGELFF
j_gene: TRBJ2-2
v_gene: TRBV5-5
abundance: NA
d_gene: NA

CDR3nt: TGTGCCAGCGTCGGGGCCGGGGAGACCCAGTACTTC
CDR3aa: CASVGAGETQYF
j_gene: TRBJ2-5
v_gene: TRBV6-5
abundance: once
d_gene: NA

CDR3nt: TGCGCCAGCAGCCAACCTACTAGGGGAAAGTCCACTGAAGCTTTCTTT
CDR3aa: CASSQPTRGKSTEAFF
j_gene: TRBJ1-1
v_gene: TRBV4-1
abundance: NA
d_gene: NA

CDR3nt: TGTGCCAGCAGCCATGAGTTCCCCGACAGTGAGCAGTTCTTC
CDR3aa: CASSHEFPDSEQFF
j_gene: TRBJ2-1
v_gene: TRBV4-2
abundance: NA
d_gene: NA